This record covers a single TCR beta chain. What it binds is unknown. This entry is derived from a study of brain metastases from non-small cell lung cancer. Study outcomes and limitations: Paired brain metastases and primary tumors largely shared TCR repertoires. Fewer infiltrating T cells were found in brain metastases than primaries.

Profiled with immunoSEQ multiplex PCR; TCRdb holds only in-frame clones, not every one. This sample has under 3,000 clones; approximately 86% occur once, and the top ten carry approximately 6.8%. The source of this sequence is a donor older than 35 with non-small cell lung cancer. The source material was primary lung tumor tissue.

CDR3 coding DNA: TGTGCCAGCAGTTTAAATGCCAGGGGGCTGACTGAAGCTTTCTTT. Translated, it gives CASSLNARGLTEAFF. The chain carries TRBV27 and TRBJ1-1, with 8 bases lining up with TRBD1. With 2 bases clipped from V and 5 bases from J, the junction kept 7 bases outside the gene matches. Per the germline V gene, CDR1 is MNHEY and CDR2 is SMNVEV (reference sequence). This CDR3 region has 15 residues.